A selection of T cell receptor beta chains follows, all from one sample in a study of vaccination effects on CD4 cells after COVID-19. Their antigens are not known. Clones were read by immunoSEQ multiplex PCR, and TCRdb kept only the in-frame ones, dropping some. The repertoire holds about 14,000 clones, with over 70% as singletons. The input for sequencing was CD4+ T cells from PBMCs cultured with SARS-CoV-2 spike peptides, taken after COVID-19 vaccination. The source of these receptors is a human donor who had a prior SARS-CoV-2 infection. CDR3s include the opening cysteine and the closing phenylalanine or tryptophan. D genes are given only for firm matches. The size entry is marked missing in some rows and otherwise reads once, few, many or a size class.

D gene,V gene,J gene,clone size,CDR3 DNA,CDR3 protein
-,TRBV18,TRBJ2-1,-,TGTGCCAGCTCACCAGCCCCACAGGGTCCTGGGGATGAGCAGTTCTTC,CASSPAPQGPGDEQFF
-,TRBV6-5,TRBJ2-7,-,TGTGCCAGCAGAGCGGGACAGGTTATTCTCTACGAGCAGTACTTC,CASRAGQVILYEQYF
TRBD1,TRBV2,TRBJ2-5,-,TGTGCCAGCAGTGAAGGGGTTGGGACAGGGCAAGAGACCCAGTACTTC,CASSEGVGTGQETQYF
-,TRBV3-1/TRBV3-2,TRBJ2-2,-,TGTGCCAGCAGCCCCTTAACCGGGGAGCTGTTTTTT,CASSPLTGELFF
TRBD2,TRBV6-1,TRBJ2-2,-,TGTGCCAGCAGTGAAGGAAAAGGACTAGCGGGGGGATTGAACACCGGGGAGCTGTTTTTT,CASSEGKGLAGGLNTGELFF
-,TRBV7-9,TRBJ2-7,-,TGTGCCAGCAGCTTAGGGGCCAGCTCCTACGAGCAGTACTTC,CASSLGASSYEQYF
-,TRBV7-2,TRBJ1-2,-,TGTGCCAGCAGCTTATACAGGCAAGCTAACTATGGCTACACCTTC,CASSLYRQANYGYTF
-,TRBV11-3,TRBJ1-1,few,TGTGCCAGCAGCTTGGACAGTTCCACTGAAGCTTTCTTT,CASSLDSSTEAFF
-,TRBV4-3,TRBJ1-1,-,TGCGCCAGCAGCCAAGACACAGTGGGGTGGGGCTACAGGGAAGCCACTGAAGCTTTCTTT,CASSQDTVGWGYREATEAFF
TRBD1,TRBV20-1,TRBJ1-1,-,TGCAGTGCTAGTTACCAGGGGGCCGAAGCTTTCTTT,CSASYQGAEAFF
TRBD1,TRBV12-3/TRBV12-4,TRBJ1-2,large,TGTGCCAGCAGTTCTGCCAGGGGGCTCGGCTACACCTTC,CASSSARGLGYTF
-,TRBV2,TRBJ2-5,-,TGTGCCAGCAGTGACGACGGAGAGACCCAGTACTTC,CASSDDGETQYF
TRBD2,TRBV6-4,TRBJ2-2,-,TGTGCCAGCAGTGACTCGACTAGCGGGAGACCCGGGGAGCTGTTTTTT,CASSDSTSGRPGELFF
-,TRBV2,TRBJ2-2,once,TGTGCCAGCAGTGACGAACAGGTGAACACCGGGGAGCTGTTTTTT,CASSDEQVNTGELFF
TRBD2,TRBV5-1,TRBJ2-4,few,TGCGCCAGCAGCGGCTTAGCGGGAGGGTCGGCCATTCAGTACTTC,CASSGLAGGSAIQYF
-,TRBV5-8,TRBJ1-5,-,TGTGCCAGCAGCTTCTGGCTGGGGGACTTCAGCAATCAGCCCCAGCATTTT,CASSFWLGDFSNQPQHF
TRBD1,TRBV18,TRBJ1-1,-,TGTGCCAGCTCACCAATGTTTATTGACAGGGGGGTTAACACTGAAGCTTTCTTT,CASSPMFIDRGVNTEAFF
-,TRBV11-2,TRBJ2-7,few,TGTGCCAGCAGCTTAAGCAGGGACGAGCAGTACTTC,CASSLSRDEQYF
TRBD2,TRBV20-1,TRBJ2-2,-,TGCAGTGCTAGTGACACGGCTAGCGGGAGGTGGGAGCTGTTTTTT,CSASDTASGRWELFF
TRBD2,TRBV5-1,TRBJ2-1,-,TGCGCCAGCAGCTACCTAGCCGGCGGGAGGGATGAGCAGTTCTTC,CASSYLAGGRDEQFF
-,TRBV5-1,TRBJ2-3,-,TGCGCCAGCAGCTCCCAGGGGTTCGGTCCAGATACGCAGTATTTT,CASSSQGFGPDTQYF
TRBD1,TRBV5-1,TRBJ1-4,-,TGCGCCAGCAGCTTGACAGGGGGAATTGAAAAACTGTTTTTT,CASSLTGGIEKLFF
TRBD1,TRBV12-5,TRBJ1-2,-,TGTGCTAGTGGTTTGGCCCTCGGGGGACAGGGCGGCTACACCTTC,CASGLALGGQGGYTF
-,TRBV5-1,TRBJ1-2,-,TGCGCCAGCAGCTTATCGGGGGCTAACTATGGCTACACCTTC,CASSLSGANYGYTF
TRBD2,TRBV29-1,TRBJ2-1,-,TGCAGCGTTGGCCTTACGACTAGCGGGAGGGGGTGGGATGAGCAGTTCTTC,CSVGLTTSGRGWDEQFF
-,TRBV5-5,TRBJ2-3,once,TGTGCCAGCAGTTTTTTCACAGATACGCAGTATTTT,CASSFFTDTQYF
-,TRBV6-2/TRBV6-3,TRBJ1-2,few,TGTGCCAGCAGTTACTCGCGCCTTCTCCTCGCTAACTATGGCTACACCTTC,CASSYSRLLLANYGYTF
-,TRBV9,TRBJ1-4,-,TGTGCCAGCAGCGGACCGGGGGGGGTAGAGGAAAAACTGTTTTTT,CASSGPGGVEEKLFF